This TCR beta chain was sequenced during a study of blood T cell repertoires in COVID-19. Background on the study: The analysed material was cDNA or gDNA that came from T cells, B-cell-depleted T cells, or PBMCs.

TCRdb keeps only in-frame clones here, not all; method: immunoSEQ multiplex PCR. The sample includes about 160,000 clones, 88% of them seen just once. The CDR3 is 16 amino acids. CDR1 is MNHEY and CDR2 is SMNVEV in the germline V gene (reference sequence). V lost 5 bases and J lost 4, with 21 bases in between. The cohort comprised adults aged 18 to 89 years residing in approximately 25 US areas. Resolution of symptoms, clearance, or two negative PCRs was present in recovered Cohort 3 donors. The TCR was taken from a woman in her forties or fifties who had recovered from COVID-19. The genes are TRBV27 and TRBJ2-7; TRBD1 is a possible D gene (6 bases). Sequencing was done on a sample of PBMCs or T cells enriched from blood (not recorded which). The CDR3 DNA reads as TGTGCCAGCAGTATTTCAGGACAGATTCTTTCTTACGAGCAGTACTTC. Translation: CASSISGQILSYEQYF.